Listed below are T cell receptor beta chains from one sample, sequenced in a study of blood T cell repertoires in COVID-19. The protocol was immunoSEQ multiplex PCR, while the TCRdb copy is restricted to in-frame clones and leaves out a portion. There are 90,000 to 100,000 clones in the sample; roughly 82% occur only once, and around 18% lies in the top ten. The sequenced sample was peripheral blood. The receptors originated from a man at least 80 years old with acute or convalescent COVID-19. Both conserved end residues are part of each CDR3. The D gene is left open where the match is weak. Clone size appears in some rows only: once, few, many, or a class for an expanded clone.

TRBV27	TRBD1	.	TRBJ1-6	CASSLLWTGPNSPLHF	TGTGCCAGCAGTTTACTATGGACAGGGCCTAATTCACCCCTCCACTTT
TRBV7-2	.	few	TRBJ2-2	CASSLRTAGELFF	TGTGCCAGCAGCTTAAGGACAGCCGGGGAGCTGTTTTTT
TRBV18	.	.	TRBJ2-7	CASSPPRTENYEQYF	TGTGCCAGCTCACCACCGAGGACAGAGAACTACGAGCAGTACTTC
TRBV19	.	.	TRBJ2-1	CASSTWTANEQFF	TGTGCCAGTAGTACTTGGACAGCCAATGAGCAGTTCTTC
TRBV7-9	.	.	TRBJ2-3	CASSLDRSKDTQYF	TGTGCCAGCAGCCTAGACAGGAGTAAAGATACGCAGTATTTT
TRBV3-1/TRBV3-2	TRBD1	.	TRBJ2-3	CASSQGQGFGDTQYF	TGTGCCAGCAGCCAAGGACAGGGTTTCGGAGATACGCAGTATTTT
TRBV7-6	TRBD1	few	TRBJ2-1	CASSSTGQSSYNEQFF	TGTGCCAGCAGCTCAACGGGACAGAGCTCCTACAATGAGCAGTTCTTC
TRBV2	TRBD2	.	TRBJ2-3	CASSELTSGRDTQYF	TGTGCCAGCAGTGAACTGACTAGCGGGAGGGATACGCAGTATTTT
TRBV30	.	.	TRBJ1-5	CAWSVPWRNNQPQHF	TGTGCCTGGAGTGTACCGTGGCGGAACAATCAGCCCCAGCATTTT
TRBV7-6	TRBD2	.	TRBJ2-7	CASSPGTSGTYEQYF	TGTGCCAGCAGCCCCGGGACTAGCGGGACCTACGAGCAGTACTTC
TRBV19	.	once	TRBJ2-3	CASSSRRGDTQYF	TGTGCCAGTAGTTCCCGACGAGGAGATACGCAGTATTTT
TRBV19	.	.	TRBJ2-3	CASSPITGNGDTQYF	TGTGCCAGTAGTCCTATCACAGGGAATGGAGATACGCAGTATTTT
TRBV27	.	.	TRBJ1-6	CASTYGPRRNSPLHF	TGTGCCAGCACTTATGGGCCCCGCAGAAATTCACCCCTCCACTTT
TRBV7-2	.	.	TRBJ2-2	CASTPSRTGELFF	TGTGCCAGCACCCCGAGCCGCACCGGGGAGCTGTTTTTT
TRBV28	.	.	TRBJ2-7	CASSLSLLANSYEQYF	TGTGCCAGCAGTTTATCGCTGCTAGCGAACTCCTACGAGCAGTACTTC
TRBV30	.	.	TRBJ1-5	CAWKEGNQPQHF	TGTGCCTGGAAGGAGGGCAATCAGCCCCAGCATTTT
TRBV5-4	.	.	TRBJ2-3	CASSFTGFRADTQYF	TGTGCCAGCAGCTTCACAGGGTTTAGGGCAGATACGCAGTATTTT
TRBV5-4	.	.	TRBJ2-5	CASSPDSETQYF	TGTGCCAGCAGCCCTGACTCGGAGACCCAGTACTTC
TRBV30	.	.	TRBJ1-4	CAWNRGGLNEKLFF	TGTGCCTGGAACCGAGGCGGTCTGAATGAAAAACTGTTTTTT
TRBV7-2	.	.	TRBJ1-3	CASSSGFGNTIYF	TGTGCCAGCAGCTCAGGTTTCGGAAACACCATATATTTT
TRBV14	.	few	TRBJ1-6	CASSQGWAVNSPLHF	TGTGCCAGCAGCCAAGGGTGGGCAGTCAATTCACCCCTCCACTTT
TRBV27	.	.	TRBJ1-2	CASSSLDGGGYGYTF	TGTGCCAGCAGTTCACTGGACGGGGGTGGCTATGGCTACACCTTC
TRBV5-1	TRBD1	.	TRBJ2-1	CASSPTGQGSYNEQFF	TGCGCCAGCAGCCCGACCGGACAGGGATCCTACAATGAGCAGTTCTTC